The next 7 T cell receptor beta chains were all read from a single sample in a study of blood T cell repertoires in COVID-19. The method was immunoSEQ multiplex PCR; TCRdb's version includes in-frame clones alone and lacks a portion of them. This sample has under 15,000 clones, with approximately 91% found just once. Sample: peripheral blood. The receptor set was obtained from a human donor in a cohort sampled during active COVID-19.

J is TRBJ1-4 and V is TRBV2; 8 bases align to TRBD1. This CDR3 contains 20 residues. Looked up from germline, CDR1 is SNHLY and CDR2 is FYNNEI. V shed 4 bases, J shed 8 bases, and the junction held 24 bases outside the gene matches. The CDR3 loop is CASSAPPRQGADLLVEKLFF. Here the CDR3 DNA reads TGTGCCAGCAGTGCTCCGCCTAGGCAGGGGGCGGATCTCCTCGTAGAAAAACTGTTTTTT.

This chain connects TRBV7-2 to TRBJ2-1; D may be TRBD2 (5 bases). The ends were cut back, 3 bases at V and 3 bases at J, with 6 bases in the middle. The CDR3 runs 13 residues. Germline V gene sequence: CDR1 SGHTA, CDR2 FQGNSA. CDR3 region: CASSFTSYNEQFF. The CDR3 DNA reads as TGTGCCAGCAGCTTCACTAGCTACAATGAGCAGTTCTTC.

This chain joins TRBV7-7 and TRBJ2-1; perhaps TRBD1 as D (5 bases). The CDR3 covers 17 residues. Germline lookup yields CDR1 SSHAT and CDR2 FNYEAQ (reference sequence). Trimming stripped 1 base from V and 7 bases from J, with 20 bases between. The CDR3 coding sequence is TGTGCCAGCAGCTTAGAGATATCCCCCGCAGGGTGGAATGAGCAGTTCTTC. Protein: CASSLEISPAGWNEQFF.

The rearrangement joins TRBV3-1 (or the pseudogene TRBV3-2) to TRBJ2-3; 10 bases align to TRBD2. Germline V gene sequence: CDR1 LGHDT, CDR2 YNNKEL (reference sequence). Trimming took 3 bases from V and 2 from J; bases not matched to a gene: 8. The CDR3 totals 17 residues. The chain's CDR3 is CASSQGTLAGFTDTQYF. As DNA, the CDR3 is TGTGCCAGCAGCCAGGGAACACTAGCGGGATTCACAGATACGCAGTATTTT.

As regards this clone: Other DNA sequences from this sample encode an identical CDR3 as well. The genes are TRBV27 and TRBJ2-7; 10 nucleotides match TRBD1. CDR3 size: 15 residues. CDR1 is MNHEY and CDR2 is SMNVEV in the germline V gene (reference sequence). With V trimmed by 5 bases and J by 2 bases, 6 bases remained unmatched. Here the CDR3 reads CASSPYGTGAYEQYF. The CDR3 DNA follows: TGTGCCAGCAGTCCCTACGGGACAGGGGCCTACGAGCAGTACTTC.

This chain joins TRBV7-6 and TRBJ2-2; D unclear. Trimming cost V 5 bases and J 1 base, with 14 bases left between them. This CDR3 region has 16 residues. The germline gives CDR1 SGHVS, CDR2 FNYEAQ. The CDR3 DNA follows: TGTGCCAGCAGCGCATTACTCGAATGGAACACCGGGGAGCTGTTTTTT. It is translated as CASSALLEWNTGELFF.

This chain uses TRBV27 with TRBJ2-7, with TRBD1 as a possible D gene (5 bases). V lost 3 bases and J 7 bases, leaving 10 bases between the germline ends. Per germline, CDR1 MNHEY and CDR2 SMNVEV (reference sequence). The CDR3 length is 12 residues. CDR3 in amino acids: CASSFKGLEQYF. In DNA form, the CDR3 reads TGTGCCAGCAGTTTCAAGGGGTTAGAGCAGTACTTC.